This T cell receptor (beta chain) was found in a study of T-cell memory formation after mild COVID-19. Points from the study as a whole: CD4/CD8 balance held among clones contracting day 15 to 85, and later expanders leaned CD4+.

Germline CDR1 reads SGHNT; CDR2 reads YYREEE (reference sequence). Germline trimming cut 0 bases from V and 3 bases from J; bases unmatched to any gene: 5. The CDR3 runs 16 residues. TCRdb analysed the 5' RACE reads with MiXCR anew, one entry per CDR3 protein. The repertoire consists of 550,000 to 600,000 distinct CDR3 sequences, with 20% to 25% occurring once and the leading ten covering about 8.4%. Note on this clonotype: What it binds is not known.

The chain carries TRBV5-4 and TRBJ2-3; TRBD2 matches at 9 bases. Sequencing input: PBMCs or a T cell subset sorted from them (not recorded which). This receptor was identified in an adult woman who had mild COVID-19 (a few samples of this study predate the infection). Cell type and time point are not known. For the CDR3, the DNA is TGTGCCAGCAGCTTGGCAAGCGGGAGGAGGACAGATACGCAGTATTTT. Translating gives CASSLASGRRTDTQYF.